This TCR beta chain stems from a study of patients and donors after allogeneic stem cell transplantation. This CDR3 comprises 15 residues. The V gene's germline CDR1 is LGHNA and CDR2 YNFKEQ. V lost 4 bases to trimming and J lost 2 bases, with 15 bases between them. TCRdb re-called the RT-PCR reads through MiXCR, storing one row per CDR3 protein. The sample lists approximately 210,000 distinct CDR3 sequences, less than 45% occurring once. The sample taken for sequencing was blood, either unsorted or a sorted T cell fraction (not recorded which). The chain uses TRBV4-2 and TRBJ2-7; D is possibly TRBD2 (7 bases). The source is a human donor who was either an allogeneic HSCT recipient or a stem cell or donor lymphocyte infusion donor (not recorded which). It is not recorded whose cells these are; they may come from a transplant donor. CDR3 sequence reads: CASSPERGGPYEQYF. In DNA, the CDR3 is TGTGCCAGCAGCCCCGAGAGGGGGGGACCCTACGAGCAGTACTTC.